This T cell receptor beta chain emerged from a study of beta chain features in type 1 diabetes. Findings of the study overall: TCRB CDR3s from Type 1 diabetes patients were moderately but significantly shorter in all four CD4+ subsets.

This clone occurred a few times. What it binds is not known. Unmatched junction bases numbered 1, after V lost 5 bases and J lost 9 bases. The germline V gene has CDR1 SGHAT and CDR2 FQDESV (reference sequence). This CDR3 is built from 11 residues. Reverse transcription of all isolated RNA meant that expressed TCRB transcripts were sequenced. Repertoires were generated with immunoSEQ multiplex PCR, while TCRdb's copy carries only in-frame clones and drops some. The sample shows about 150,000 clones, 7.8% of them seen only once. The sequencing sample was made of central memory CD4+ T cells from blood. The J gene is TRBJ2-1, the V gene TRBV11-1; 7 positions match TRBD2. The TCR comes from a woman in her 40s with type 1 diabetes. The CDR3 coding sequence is TGTGCCAGCAGCGCGGGAGCTGAGCAGTTCTTC. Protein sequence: CASSAGAEQFF.